Given below is one TCR beta chain in context. This record belongs to a study of response to subunit inactivated influenza vaccine. TCRdb reprocessed the RT-PCR reads via MiXCR and lists one record per CDR3 protein. The sample holds over 300,000 distinct CDR3 sequences, around a fifth seen once. Germline lookup yields CDR1 SGHDT and CDR2 YYEEEE. The germline V and J ends were trimmed by 4 bases and 0 bases, with 16 bases remaining between them. This CDR3 region has 16 residues. The sequence was obtained from a man between 50 and 75 years old who received an inactivated influenza vaccine. The sample consisted of PBMCs from blood, taken 21 months after vaccination. The rearrangement joins TRBV5-6 to TRBJ1-2, with a tentative D call TRBD1 (6 bases). CDR3 sequence reads: CASSGRGGISNYGYTF. In DNA form, the CDR3 reads TGTGCCAGCAGCGGTCGTGGGGGCATCTCTAACTATGGCTACACCTTC. Complete variable domain (other parts from reference TRBV5-6 and TRBJ1-2): DAGVTQSPTHLIKTRGQQVTLRCSPKSGHDTVSWYQQALGQGPQFIFQYYEEEERQRGNFPDRFSGHQFPNYSSELNVNALLLGDSALYLCASSGRGGISNYGYTFGSGTRLTVV.